A selection of T cell receptor beta chains follows, all from one sample in a study of T cell responses to AZD1222 COVID-19 vaccine. Data came from immunoSEQ multiplex PCR; TCRdb stores just in-frame clones and leaves some out. The data contain tens of thousands of clones, 90% of them singletons. The material sequenced was peripheral blood, taken on day 0 of AZD1222 vaccination. These receptor sequences come from an adult in good health. Each CDR3 is given with its conserved first and last residue. Fields, in order: J gene, V gene, D gene, clone size, CDR3 DNA, CDR3 protein. D genes are given only for firm matches. Rows may omit the clone size; those that give it use once, few, many or a size class.

J: TRBJ1-1
V: TRBV7-3
D: TRBD1
size: -
DNA: TGTGCCAGCACGAAGGACAGGGACACTGAAGCTTTCTTT
CDR3: CASTKDRDTEAFF

J: TRBJ1-5
V: TRBV7-9
D: -
size: once
DNA: TGTGCCAGCAGTCCCGCTTGGTCAGCAGGGAGGGGGAATCAGCCCCAGCATTTT
CDR3: CASSPAWSAGRGNQPQHF

J: TRBJ2-3
V: TRBV12-3/TRBV12-4
D: -
size: -
DNA: TGTGCCAGCAGCCGGAACAGGTGGGATACGCAGTATTTT
CDR3: CASSRNRWDTQYF

J: TRBJ2-5
V: TRBV28
D: -
size: once
DNA: TGTGCCAGCAGTTCCTACAGGGTCAGAGAGACCCAGTACTTC
CDR3: CASSSYRVRETQYF

J: TRBJ1-2
V: TRBV30
D: TRBD1
size: once
DNA: TGTGCCTGGAATTTGGGACTCGGACAGGCTAACTATGGCTACACCTTC
CDR3: CAWNLGLGQANYGYTF

J: TRBJ1-2
V: TRBV2
D: -
size: few
DNA: TGTGCCAGCAGTTACGAATCAGGATACTATGGCTACACCTTC
CDR3: CASSYESGYYGYTF

J: TRBJ2-7
V: TRBV7-9
D: -
size: -
DNA: TGTGCCAGCAGCCAGATCCGGGGGGCCCGTACCGAGCAGTACTTC
CDR3: CASSQIRGARTEQYF

J: TRBJ1-1
V: TRBV11-2
D: TRBD1
size: -
DNA: TGTGCCAGCAGCTTGACAGGGGGCACTGAAGCTTTCTTT
CDR3: CASSLTGGTEAFF

J: TRBJ1-1
V: TRBV11-3
D: -
size: -
DNA: TGTGCCAGCAGCTCTCATCAGGGAGGGGGCACTGAAGCTTTCTTT
CDR3: CASSSHQGGGTEAFF

J: TRBJ1-2
V: TRBV4-1
D: -
size: -
DNA: TGCGCCAGCAAATTTGAAGGACCCTATGGCTACACCTTC
CDR3: CASKFEGPYGYTF

J: TRBJ1-4
V: TRBV15
D: -
size: -
DNA: TGTGCCACCAGCATCCCCAGCGGCCGGGGAAGTTGGGCAACTAATGAAAAACTGTTTTTT
CDR3: CATSIPSGRGSWATNEKLFF

J: TRBJ1-6
V: TRBV4-1
D: -
size: -
DNA: TGCGCCAGCAGCCAAAGGGACCCTTATCTCTATAATTCACCCCTCCACTTT
CDR3: CASSQRDPYLYNSPLHF

J: TRBJ1-2
V: TRBV6-5
D: -
size: -
DNA: TGTGCCAGCAGCCCACGGACAGCTCCGAAAGGAGGCTACACCTTC
CDR3: CASSPRTAPKGGYTF

J: TRBJ2-5
V: TRBV21-1
D: -
size: -
DNA: TGTGCCAGCAGCTCAAAGATACCGGGACAGGGCCAAGAGACCCAGTACTTC
CDR3: CASSSKIPGQGQETQYF

J: TRBJ1-1
V: TRBV7-9
D: -
size: -
DNA: TGTGCCAGCAGCTATGGTGGAGGTGGCACTGAAGCTTTCTTT
CDR3: CASSYGGGGTEAFF

J: TRBJ2-1
V: TRBV19
D: TRBD1
size: few
DNA: TGTGCCAGTAGTATAGGGACAGGTGAGTGGGATGAGCAGTTCTTC
CDR3: CASSIGTGEWDEQFF

J: TRBJ2-7
V: TRBV27
D: -
size: -
DNA: TGTGCCAGCAGTTTACGGTCTAAACCTATGGATATATACGAGCAGTACTTC
CDR3: CASSLRSKPMDIYEQYF

J: TRBJ1-5
V: TRBV6-5
D: -
size: -
DNA: TGTGCCAGCAGTTACTCCGGGGGTGGACAGCCCCAGCATTTT
CDR3: CASSYSGGGQPQHF

J: TRBJ1-1
V: TRBV6-1
D: -
size: -
DNA: TGTGCCAGCAGTGAAGGGAGGGTGAGGACTGAAGCTTTCTTT
CDR3: CASSEGRVRTEAFF

J: TRBJ1-5
V: TRBV30
D: -
size: -
DNA: TGTGCCTGGAGCGTGGGGCTAATAGGCAATCAGCCCCAGCATTTT
CDR3: CAWSVGLIGNQPQHF

J: TRBJ1-1
V: TRBV29-1
D: -
size: -
DNA: TGCAGCGAACGCCGGACCGGGAACACTGAAGCTTTCTTT
CDR3: CSERRTGNTEAFF

J: TRBJ1-2
V: TRBV10-3
D: -
size: -
DNA: TGTGCCATCAGTGAGTCCAGTGGAGGGGGGCGCGGCTATGGCTACACCTTC
CDR3: CAISESSGGGRGYGYTF